This TCR beta chain stems from a study of blood T cell repertoires in COVID-19. At the level of the study: Sites in the United States, Italy and Spain provided acute and convalescent COVID-19 samples. PBMCs, B-cell-depleted T cells, or T cells provided the cDNA or gDNA that made up the material.

Methods used by the authors: Nucleated cell counts were estimated from reference gene primer amplification. The repertoire was sequenced with immunoSEQ multiplex PCR; TCRdb's copy has only in-frame clones and lacks some. V and J calls and clone size are copied from that table; D and trimming were computed from the DNA. This table holds about 200,000 clones, about nine tenths found once. Germline assignment: CDR1 LNHDA and CDR2 SQIVND (reference sequence). CDR3 length: 17 residues. The V end was cut by 0 bases, the J end by 5 bases, with 16 bases between. Two negative PCRs, clearance, or symptom resolution characterized the recovered Cohort 3 donors.

The J gene is TRBJ2-2, the V gene TRBV19; D ambiguous. The sequence derives from a young man who had recovered from COVID-19. The sequenced sample consisted of PBMCs or T cells enriched from blood (not recorded which). CDR3 in DNA: TGTGCCAGTAGTATAGAAAAATGGAGAGAGAAGACCGGGGAGCTGTTTTTT. Its translation: CASSIEKWREKTGELFF.